What follows are 2 T cell receptor beta chains derived from one specimen sequenced in a study of T cells after yellow fever vaccination. TCRdb re-called the 5' RACE reads with MiXCR, one entry per CDR3 protein. This table holds about 230,000 distinct CDR3 sequences, approximately 6.3% found once. Sequenced here: CD4+ T cells sorted from PBMCs, sampled on the day of the yellow fever booster vaccination. The receptors stem from a young man who received the YFV17D yellow fever vaccine.

This clonotype was recorded at least ten times. CDR3 region: CASSVSSQQFF. The CDR3 nucleotides read TGTGCCAGCAGTGTAAGTTCTCAGCAGTTCTTC. The chain is built from TRBV2 and TRBJ2-1; D is ambiguous. The V and J ends lost 4 bases and 11 bases respectively, with 9 bases between them. The germline V gene encodes CDR1 SNHLY and CDR2 FYNNEI. This CDR3 spans 11 amino acids.

In its sample, this clonotype was seen a few times. V and J are TRBV2 and TRBJ2-7, with TRBD2 matching 8 bases. CDR3 length: 13 residues. With V trimmed by 10 bases and J by 2 bases, 7 bases remained unmatched. Germline lookup yields CDR1 SNHLY and CDR2 FYNNEI. Here the CDR3 reads CATSGSHPYEQYF. CDR3 coding DNA: TGTGCCACCAGCGGGAGTCATCCCTACGAGCAGTACTTC.